This TCR beta chain was documented in a study of T cell responses to AZD1222 COVID-19 vaccine. Points from the study as a whole: Repertoire sampling occurred only after the peak T cell response. White British donors predominated, females outnumbered males, and clonal diversity was possibly underestimated. At study baseline, merely several AZD1222 recipients were seropositive.

This CDR3 region has 14 residues. Germline CDR1 and CDR2: MDHEN and SYDVKM. V was cut by 2 bases and J by 4 bases, with 9 bases left in between. The table came from immunoSEQ multiplex PCR; TCRdb's copy has only in-frame clones and leaves some out. The table includes about 160,000 clones, 90% to 95% detected once. On this clone: What it binds is unknown.

The chain combines TRBV28 with TRBJ2-1; D remains unclear. The receptor was isolated from an adult in good health. The source was peripheral blood, collected on day 0 of AZD1222 vaccination. The DNA for the CDR3 is TGTGCCAGCAGTTTAGAACCGAGGTACAATGAGCAGTTCTTC. This translates into CASSLEPRYNEQFF.